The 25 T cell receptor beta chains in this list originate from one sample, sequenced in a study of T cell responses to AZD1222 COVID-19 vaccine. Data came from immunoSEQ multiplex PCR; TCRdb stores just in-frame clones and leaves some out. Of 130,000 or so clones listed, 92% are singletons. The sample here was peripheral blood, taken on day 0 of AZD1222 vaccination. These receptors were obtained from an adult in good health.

The CDR3 DNA is TGTGCCAGCTCCCCTAGGGGGAGCAGTTCTCCGGGAGGCTACACCTTC. This translates into CASSPRGSSSPGGYTF. The chain has TRBV21-1 and TRBJ1-2; TRBD1 was called by the table and not checked on the DNA. TRBV21-1 is designated a pseudogene. This CDR3 is 16 amino acids long.

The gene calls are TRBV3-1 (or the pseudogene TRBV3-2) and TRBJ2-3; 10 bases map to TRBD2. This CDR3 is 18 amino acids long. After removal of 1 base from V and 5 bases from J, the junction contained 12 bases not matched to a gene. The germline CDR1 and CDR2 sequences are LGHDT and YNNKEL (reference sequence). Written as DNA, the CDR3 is TGTGCCAGCAGCCAAGTGGGGCTAGCGGGGGACGACGTAGATACGCAGTATTTT. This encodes CASSQVGLAGDDVDTQYF.

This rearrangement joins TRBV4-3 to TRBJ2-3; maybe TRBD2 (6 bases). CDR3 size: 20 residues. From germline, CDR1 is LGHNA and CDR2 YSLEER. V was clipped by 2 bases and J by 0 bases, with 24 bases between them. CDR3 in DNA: TGCGCCAGCAGCCAATCCTGGCGGGACCAACCCCTTAGTAGCACAGATACGCAGTATTTT. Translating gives CASSQSWRDQPLSSTDTQYF.

The CDR3 sequence is CASSQGHRALYEQYF. The CDR3 DNA reads TGTGCCAGCAGCCAAGGTCACAGGGCTCTCTACGAGCAGTACTTC. V and J are TRBV3-1 (or the pseudogene TRBV3-2) and TRBJ2-7; D might be TRBD1 (6 bases). CDR1 is LGHDT and CDR2 is YNNKEL in the germline V gene (reference sequence). V lost 1 base, J lost 3 bases, and 13 bases lay in between. The CDR3 spans 15 residues.

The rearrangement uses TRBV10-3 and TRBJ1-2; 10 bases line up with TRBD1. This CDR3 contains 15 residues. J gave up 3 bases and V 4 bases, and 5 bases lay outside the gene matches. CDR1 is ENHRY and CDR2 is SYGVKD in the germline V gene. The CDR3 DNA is TGTGCCATCAGTGTGGGGACAGGGGACGACTATGGCTACACCTTC. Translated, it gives CAISVGTGDDYGYTF.

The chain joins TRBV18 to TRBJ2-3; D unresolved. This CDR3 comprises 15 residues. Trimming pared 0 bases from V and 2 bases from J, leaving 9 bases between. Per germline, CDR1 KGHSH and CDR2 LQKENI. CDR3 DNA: TGTGCCAGCTCACCACCGGGTCTCTCCACAGATACGCAGTATTTT. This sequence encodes CASSPPGLSTDTQYF.

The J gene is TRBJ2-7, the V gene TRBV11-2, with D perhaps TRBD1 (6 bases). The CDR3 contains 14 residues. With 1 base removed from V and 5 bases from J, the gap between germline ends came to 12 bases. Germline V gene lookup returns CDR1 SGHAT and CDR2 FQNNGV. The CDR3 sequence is CASSLVGARDEQYF. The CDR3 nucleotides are TGTGCCAGCAGCTTAGTGGGGGCGAGGGACGAGCAGTACTTC.

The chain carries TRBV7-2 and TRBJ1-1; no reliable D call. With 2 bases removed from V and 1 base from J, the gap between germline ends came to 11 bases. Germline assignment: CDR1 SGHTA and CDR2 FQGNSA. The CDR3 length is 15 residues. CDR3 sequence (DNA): TGTGCCAGCAGCTTATTGTATATGGGGAACACTGAAGCTTTCTTT. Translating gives CASSLLYMGNTEAFF.

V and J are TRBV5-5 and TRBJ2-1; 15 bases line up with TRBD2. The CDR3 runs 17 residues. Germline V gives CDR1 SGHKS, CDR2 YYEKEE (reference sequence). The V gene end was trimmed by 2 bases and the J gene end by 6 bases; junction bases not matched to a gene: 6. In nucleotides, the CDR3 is TGTGCCAGCAGCTTACCCGGACTAGCGGGGGGGATCAATGAGCAGTTCTTC. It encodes CASSLPGLAGGINEQFF.

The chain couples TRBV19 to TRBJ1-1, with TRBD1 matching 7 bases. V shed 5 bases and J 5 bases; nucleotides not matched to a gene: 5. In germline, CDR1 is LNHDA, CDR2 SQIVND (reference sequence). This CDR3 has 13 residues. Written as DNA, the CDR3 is TGTGCCAGTAGTGTCTCCAGGGGGACTGAAGCTTTCTTT. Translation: CASSVSRGTEAFF.

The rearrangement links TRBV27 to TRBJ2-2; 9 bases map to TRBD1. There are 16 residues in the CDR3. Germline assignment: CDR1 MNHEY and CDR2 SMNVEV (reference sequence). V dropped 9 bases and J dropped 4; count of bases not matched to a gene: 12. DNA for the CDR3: TGTGCCAGGCCAACAGGGGGCGCAGTGGGCACCGGGGAGCTGTTTTTT. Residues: CARPTGGAVGTGELFF.

The CDR3 region is CASSPGLAYEQYF. The CDR3 nucleotides are TGCGCCAGCAGCCCAGGGCTGGCCTACGAGCAGTACTTC. The J gene is TRBJ2-7, the V gene TRBV4-3, with D maybe TRBD1 (5 bases). V was shortened by 4 bases and J by 2 bases, with 9 bases between the two germline ends. The CDR3 extends over 13 amino acids. Per the germline V gene, CDR1 is LGHNA and CDR2 is YSLEER.

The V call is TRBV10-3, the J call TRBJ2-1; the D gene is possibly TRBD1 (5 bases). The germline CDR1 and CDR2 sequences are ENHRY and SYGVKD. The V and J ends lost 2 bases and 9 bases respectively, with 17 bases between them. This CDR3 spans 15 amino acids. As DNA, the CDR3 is TGTGCCATCAGTGAGAGCACAGGCTCTCCGGGTGAGCAGTTCTTC. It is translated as CAISESTGSPGEQFF.

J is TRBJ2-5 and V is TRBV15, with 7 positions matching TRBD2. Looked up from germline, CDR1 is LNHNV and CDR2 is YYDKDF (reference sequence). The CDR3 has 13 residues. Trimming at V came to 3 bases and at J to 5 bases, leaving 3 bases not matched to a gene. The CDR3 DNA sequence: TGTGCCACCAGCAGGGGAGGGGTGGAGACCCAGTACTTC. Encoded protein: CATSRGGVETQYF.

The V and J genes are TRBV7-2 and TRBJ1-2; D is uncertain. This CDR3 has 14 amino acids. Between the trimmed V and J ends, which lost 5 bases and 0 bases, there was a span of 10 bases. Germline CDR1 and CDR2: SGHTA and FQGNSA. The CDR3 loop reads CASSPQTTNYGYTF. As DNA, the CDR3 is TGTGCCAGCAGCCCGCAGACGACTAACTATGGCTACACCTTC.

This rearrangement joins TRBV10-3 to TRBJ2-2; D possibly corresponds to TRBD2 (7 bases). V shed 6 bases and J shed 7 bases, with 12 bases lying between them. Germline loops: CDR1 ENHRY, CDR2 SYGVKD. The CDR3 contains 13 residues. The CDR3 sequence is CAIREGGSGELFF. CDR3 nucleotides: TGTGCCATCAGAGAGGGGGGGAGCGGGGAGCTGTTTTTT.

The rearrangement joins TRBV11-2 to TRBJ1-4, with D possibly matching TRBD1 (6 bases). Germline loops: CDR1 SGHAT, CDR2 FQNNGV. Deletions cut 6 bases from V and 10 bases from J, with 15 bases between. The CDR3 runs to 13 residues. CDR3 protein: CASSYSGVGKLFF. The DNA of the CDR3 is TGTGCCAGCAGTTACTCAGGGGTGGGAAAACTGTTTTTT.

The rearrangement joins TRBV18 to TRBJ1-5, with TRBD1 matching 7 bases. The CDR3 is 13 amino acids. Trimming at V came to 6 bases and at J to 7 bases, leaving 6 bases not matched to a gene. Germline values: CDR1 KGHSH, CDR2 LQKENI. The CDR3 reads CASSQQGNQPQHF. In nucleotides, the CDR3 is TGTGCCAGCTCGCAACAGGGGAACCAGCCCCAGCATTTT.

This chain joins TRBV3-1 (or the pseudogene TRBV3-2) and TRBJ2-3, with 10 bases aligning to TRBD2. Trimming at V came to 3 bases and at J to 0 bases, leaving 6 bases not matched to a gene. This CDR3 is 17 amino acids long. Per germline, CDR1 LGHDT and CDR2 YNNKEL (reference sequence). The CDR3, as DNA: TGTGCCAGCAGCCATCCTAGCGGGGGCCCTAGCACAGATACGCAGTATTTT. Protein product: CASSHPSGGPSTDTQYF.

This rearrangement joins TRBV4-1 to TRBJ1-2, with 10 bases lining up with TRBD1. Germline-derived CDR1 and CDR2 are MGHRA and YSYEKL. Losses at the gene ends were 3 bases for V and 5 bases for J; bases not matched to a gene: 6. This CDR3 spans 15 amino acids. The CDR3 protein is CASSQTGTGVYGYTF. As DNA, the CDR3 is TGCGCCAGCAGCCAGACCGGGACAGGGGTATATGGCTACACCTTC.

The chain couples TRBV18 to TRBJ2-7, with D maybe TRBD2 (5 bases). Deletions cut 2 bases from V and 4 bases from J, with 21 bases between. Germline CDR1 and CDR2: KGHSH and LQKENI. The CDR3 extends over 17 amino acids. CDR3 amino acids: CASSPKKEALGPYEQYF. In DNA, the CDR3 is TGTGCCAGCTCACCAAAGAAGGAGGCCCTAGGTCCTTACGAGCAGTACTTC.

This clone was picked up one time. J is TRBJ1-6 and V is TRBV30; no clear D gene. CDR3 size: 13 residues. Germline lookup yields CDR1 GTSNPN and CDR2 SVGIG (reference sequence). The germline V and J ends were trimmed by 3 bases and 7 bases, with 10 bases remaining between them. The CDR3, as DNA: TGTGCCTGGAGGGGGTTTGGGAATTCACCCCTCCACTTT. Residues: CAWRGFGNSPLHF.

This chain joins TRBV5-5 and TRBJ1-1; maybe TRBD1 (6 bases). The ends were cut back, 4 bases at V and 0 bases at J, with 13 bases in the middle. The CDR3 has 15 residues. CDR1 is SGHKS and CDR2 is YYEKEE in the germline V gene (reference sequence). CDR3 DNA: TGTGCCAGCAGCCCATTAACAGGGATGAACACTGAAGCTTTCTTT. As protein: CASSPLTGMNTEAFF.

The CDR3, as DNA: TGTGCCAGCAGCCAACAGGCAGATACGCAGTATTTT. Translated: CASSQQADTQYF. The V and J genes are TRBV11-3 and TRBJ2-3, with D possibly being TRBD1 (5 bases). V dropped 5 bases and J dropped 4 bases, with 7 bases sitting between them. Germline CDR1 reads SGHNT; CDR2 reads YENEEA. The CDR3 is 12 residues long.

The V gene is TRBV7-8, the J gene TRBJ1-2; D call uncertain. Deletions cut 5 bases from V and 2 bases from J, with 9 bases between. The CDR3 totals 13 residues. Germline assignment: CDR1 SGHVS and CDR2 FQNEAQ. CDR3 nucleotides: TGTGCCAGCAGCCCGGACGGAAACTATGGCTACACCTTC. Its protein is CASSPDGNYGYTF.